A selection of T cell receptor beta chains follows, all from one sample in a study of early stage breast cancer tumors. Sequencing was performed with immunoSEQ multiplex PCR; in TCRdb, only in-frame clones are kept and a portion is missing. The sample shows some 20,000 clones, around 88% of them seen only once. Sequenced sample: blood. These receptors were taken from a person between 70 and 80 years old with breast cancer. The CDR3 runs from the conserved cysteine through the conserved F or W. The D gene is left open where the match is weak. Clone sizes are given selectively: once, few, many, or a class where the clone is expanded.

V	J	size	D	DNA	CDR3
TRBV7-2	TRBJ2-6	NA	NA	TGTGCCAGCAGCTTAGTACCAGGGGCCTCTGGGGCCAACGTCCTGACTTTC	CASSLVPGASGANVLTF
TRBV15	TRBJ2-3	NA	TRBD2	TGTGCCACCAGCAGAGATCCGGGAGGGGCTACAGATACGCAGTATTTT	CATSRDPGGATDTQYF
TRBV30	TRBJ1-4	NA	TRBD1	TGTGCCTGGAGTGTACTTGGGACAGGGGGCGAAAAACTGTTTTTT	CAWSVLGTGGEKLFF
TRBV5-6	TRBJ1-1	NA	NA	TGTGCCAGCAGCTTGGAGGGTTGGGGGCGAAGGGACACTGAAGCTTTCTTT	CASSLEGWGRRDTEAFF
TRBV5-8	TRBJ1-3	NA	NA	TGTGCCAGCAGAGGGGCTGGAAACACCATATATTTT	CASRGAGNTIYF
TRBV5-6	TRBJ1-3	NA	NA	TGTGCCAGTTGTATCGAGGGAAACACCATATATTTT	CASCIEGNTIYF
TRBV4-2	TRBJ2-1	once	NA	TGTGCCAGCAGCCGTCCCGCGGAAGAAGATGAGCAGTTCTTC	CASSRPAEEDEQFF
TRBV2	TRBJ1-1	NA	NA	TGTGCCAGCAGTGATGACTCGAACACTGAAGCTTTCTTT	CASSDDSNTEAFF
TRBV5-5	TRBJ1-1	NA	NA	TGTGCCAGCAGGTCCGCCCCAGACACTGAAGCTTTCTTT	CASRSAPDTEAFF
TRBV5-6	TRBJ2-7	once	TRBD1	TGTGCCAGCAGCTCCAGGATGACAGGGGGCTCCGAGCAGTACTTC	CASSSRMTGGSEQYF
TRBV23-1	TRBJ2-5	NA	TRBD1	TGCGCCAGCAGTCCGGGACAGGAGTGGCAAGAGACCCAGTACTTC	CASSPGQEWQETQYF
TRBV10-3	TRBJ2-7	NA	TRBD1	TGTGCCATCAGTATGACAGGGGCAGAGTACGAGCAGTACTTC	CAISMTGAEYEQYF
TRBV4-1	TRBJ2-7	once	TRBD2	TGCGCCAGCAGCCCTACCCCGGGAGGGAGGGGCAGCTACGAGCAGTACTTC	CASSPTPGGRGSYEQYF
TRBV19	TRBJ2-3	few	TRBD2	TGTGCCAGCAGACGATTAGGACTAGCGGGCACAGATACGCAGTATTTT	CASRRLGLAGTDTQYF
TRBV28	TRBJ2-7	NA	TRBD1	TGTGCCAGCACCACGACAGGGGGATCCTACGAGCAGTACTTC	CASTTTGGSYEQYF
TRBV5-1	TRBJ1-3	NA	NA	TGCGCCAGCAGCTTTGGGCAGAGCTCTGGAAACACCATATATTTT	CASSFGQSSGNTIYF
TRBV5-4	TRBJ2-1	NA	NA	TGTGCCAGCACCAAGGGCGGGGCCTACAATGAGCAGTTCTTC	CASTKGGAYNEQFF
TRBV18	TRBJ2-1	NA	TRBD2	TGTGCCAGCTCACCATTTGTGCGGGGGGGTGGAGATGAGCAGTTCTTC	CASSPFVRGGGDEQFF
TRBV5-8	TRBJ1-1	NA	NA	TGTGCCAGCAGCTTTAAAGGGGATACTGAAGCTTTCTTT	CASSFKGDTEAFF
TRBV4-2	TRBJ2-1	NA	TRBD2	TGTGCCAGCAGCCAAGGGCTAGCGGGCCACAATGAGCAGTTCTTC	CASSQGLAGHNEQFF
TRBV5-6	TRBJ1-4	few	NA	TGTGCCAGCAGCTTAGGGGTGTGGGATGAAAAACTGTTTTTT	CASSLGVWDEKLFF
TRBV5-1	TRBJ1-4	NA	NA	TGCGCCAGCAGCTTTAGGTCCGGGAATAATGAAAAACTGTTTTTT	CASSFRSGNNEKLFF
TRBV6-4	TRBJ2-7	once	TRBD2	TGTGCCAGCAGTGAACTAGCGGGGTCGGACGAGCAGTACTTC	CASSELAGSDEQYF
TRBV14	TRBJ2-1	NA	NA	TGTGCCAGCAGCCAAGAACGGGTGGGCTACAATGAGCAGTTCTTC	CASSQERVGYNEQFF
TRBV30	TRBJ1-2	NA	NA	TGTGCCTGGAGCGGGGTGATGGCTGGCTACACCTTC	CAWSGVMAGYTF
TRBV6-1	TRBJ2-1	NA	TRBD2	TGTGCCAGCAGTCCGGGACTAGCGGGGGTCAATGAGCAGTTCTTC	CASSPGLAGVNEQFF
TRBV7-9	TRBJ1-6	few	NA	TGTGCCAGCAGCCCCGACAGAGCTCTGGGGGGTAATTCACCCCTCCACTTT	CASSPDRALGGNSPLHF
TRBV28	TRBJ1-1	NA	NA	TGTGCCAGCAGTATGGGGGGGGACGCTAACACTGAAGCTTTCTTT	CASSMGGDANTEAFF
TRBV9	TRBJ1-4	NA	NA	TGTGCCAGCAGCGTAGAGGGGGTAGGAAAACTGTTTTTT	CASSVEGVGKLFF
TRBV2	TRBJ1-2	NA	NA	TGTGCCAGCAGTGAAACAGGCGACATCTATGGCTACACCTTC	CASSETGDIYGYTF
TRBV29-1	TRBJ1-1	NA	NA	TGCAGCGTTGAAGAGAACAGGGTGAACACTGAAGCTTTCTTT	CSVEENRVNTEAFF
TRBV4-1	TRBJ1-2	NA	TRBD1	TGCGCCAGCAGCCGCGGACAGGCCTTAAACTATGGCTACACCTTC	CASSRGQALNYGYTF
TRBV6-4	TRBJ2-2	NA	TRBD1	TGTGCCAGCAGTGTCACGACAGGGGGCATGGCCGGGGAGCTGTTTTTT	CASSVTTGGMAGELFF
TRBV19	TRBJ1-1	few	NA	TGTGCCAGTAGTACCAGGGGACTGAACACTGAAGCTTTCTTT	CASSTRGLNTEAFF
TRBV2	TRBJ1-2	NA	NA	TGTGCCAGCAGTGTTACAGGGTATGGCTACACCTTC	CASSVTGYGYTF
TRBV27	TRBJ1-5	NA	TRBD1	TGTGCCAGCAGTCCCCACCGGGACAGGGGTAATCAGCCCCAGCATTTT	CASSPHRDRGNQPQHF
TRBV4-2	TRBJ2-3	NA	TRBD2	TGTGCCAGCAGCCAAGAATCAGCGGGGGGACTCACAGATACGCAGTATTTT	CASSQESAGGLTDTQYF
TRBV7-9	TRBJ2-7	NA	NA	TGTGCCAGCAGTTTCCGAGCTAACCTCTACGAGCAGTACTTC	CASSFRANLYEQYF
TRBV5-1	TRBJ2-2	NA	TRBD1	TGCGCCAGCAGCTTGGACAGGGGTTCTCACACCGGGGAGCTGTTTTTT	CASSLDRGSHTGELFF
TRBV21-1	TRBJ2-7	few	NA	TGTGCCAGCAGCAAGGACAGGTCAAACGAGCAGTACTTC	CASSKDRSNEQYF
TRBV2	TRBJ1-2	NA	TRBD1	TGTGCCAGCACCATAAGTGGGACAGGGGGTGGCTACACCTTC	CASTISGTGGGYTF